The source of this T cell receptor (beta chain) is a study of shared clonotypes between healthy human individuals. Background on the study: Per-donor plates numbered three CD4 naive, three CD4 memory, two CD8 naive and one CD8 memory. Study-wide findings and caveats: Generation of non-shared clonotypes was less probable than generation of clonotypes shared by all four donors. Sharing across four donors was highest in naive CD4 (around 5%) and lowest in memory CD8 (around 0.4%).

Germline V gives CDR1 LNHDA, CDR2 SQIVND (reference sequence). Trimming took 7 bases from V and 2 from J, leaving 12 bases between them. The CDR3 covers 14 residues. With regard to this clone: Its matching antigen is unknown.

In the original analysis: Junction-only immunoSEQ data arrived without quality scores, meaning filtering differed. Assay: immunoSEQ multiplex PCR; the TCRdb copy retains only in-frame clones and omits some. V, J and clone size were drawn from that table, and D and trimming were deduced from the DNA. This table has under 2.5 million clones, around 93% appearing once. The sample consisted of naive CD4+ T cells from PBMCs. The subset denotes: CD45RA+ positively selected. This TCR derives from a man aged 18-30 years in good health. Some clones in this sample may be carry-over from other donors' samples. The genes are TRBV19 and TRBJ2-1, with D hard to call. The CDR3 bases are TGTGCCAGTATCGCCGATGCCCCCTACAATGAGCAGTTCTTC. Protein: CASIADAPYNEQFF.